This T cell receptor (beta chain) comes out of a study of T cells after yellow fever vaccination. Study-wide results and limits: Peaking on day 5 versus 15, the secondary response was faster but weaker. A large majority of primary-vaccination clones showed up again after the booster (96% CD4, almost 90% CD8). Any FACS-sorted repertoire could hold abundant clonotypes that contaminate it from the bulk population.

This CDR3 is built from 14 residues. The V gene lost 1 base and the J gene lost 3 bases, with 13 bases spanning the gap. CDR1 DFQATT and CDR2 SNEGSKA come from the germline V gene (reference sequence). Comment on this clonotype: What it binds is not known.

Production of TCR cDNA was by 5'RACE template switching, which also added a universal primer site and UMIs. TCRdb ran MiXCR on the 5' RACE reads and lists one entry per CDR3 protein. The data show about 230,000 distinct CDR3 sequences, roughly 6.8% seen once. The source of this sequence is a man under 40 who received the YFV17D yellow fever vaccine. The chain employs TRBV20-1 and TRBJ2-7, with D possibly TRBD1 on 6 matching bases. The source was CD4+ T cells sorted from PBMCs, collected on the day of the yellow fever booster vaccination. The CDR3 reads CSARGTESFYEQYF. In nucleotides, the CDR3 is TGCAGTGCTAGAGGGACAGAGAGCTTCTACGAGCAGTACTTC.